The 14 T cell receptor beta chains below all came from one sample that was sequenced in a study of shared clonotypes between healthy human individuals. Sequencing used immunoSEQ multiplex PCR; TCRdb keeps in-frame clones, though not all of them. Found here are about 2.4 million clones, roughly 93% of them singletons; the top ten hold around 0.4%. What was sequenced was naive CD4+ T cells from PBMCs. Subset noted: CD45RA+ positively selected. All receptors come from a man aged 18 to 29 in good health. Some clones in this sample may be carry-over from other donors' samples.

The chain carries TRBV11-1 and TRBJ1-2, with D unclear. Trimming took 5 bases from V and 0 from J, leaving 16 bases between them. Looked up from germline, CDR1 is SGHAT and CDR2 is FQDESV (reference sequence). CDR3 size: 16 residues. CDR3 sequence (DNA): TGTGCCAGCAGCCAATTCCCCCGCAAAGCTAACTATGGCTACACCTTC. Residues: CASSQFPRKANYGYTF.

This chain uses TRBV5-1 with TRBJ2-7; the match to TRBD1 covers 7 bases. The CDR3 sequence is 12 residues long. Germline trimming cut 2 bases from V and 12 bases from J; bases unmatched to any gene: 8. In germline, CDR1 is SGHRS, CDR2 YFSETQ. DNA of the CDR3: TGCGCCAGCAGCTTACAGGGGTTACCAGGGTACTTC. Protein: CASSLQGLPGYF. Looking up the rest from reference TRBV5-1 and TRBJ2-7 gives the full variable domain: KAGVTQTPRYLIKTRGQQVTLSCSPISGHRSVSWYQQTPGQGLQFLFEYFSETQRNKGNFPGRFSGRQFSNSRSEMNVSTLELGDSALYLCASSLQGLPGYFGPGTRLTVT.

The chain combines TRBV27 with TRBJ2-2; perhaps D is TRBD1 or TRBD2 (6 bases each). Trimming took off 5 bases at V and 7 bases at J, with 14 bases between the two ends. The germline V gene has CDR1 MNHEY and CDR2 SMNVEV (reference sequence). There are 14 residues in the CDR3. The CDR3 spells CASSQWGAHGELFF. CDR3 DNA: TGTGCCAGCAGTCAGTGGGGGGCCCACGGGGAGCTGTTTTTT.

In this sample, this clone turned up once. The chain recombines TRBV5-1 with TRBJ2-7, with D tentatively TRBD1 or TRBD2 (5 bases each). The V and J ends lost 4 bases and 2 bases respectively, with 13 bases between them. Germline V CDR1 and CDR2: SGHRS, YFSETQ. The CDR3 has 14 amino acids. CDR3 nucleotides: TGCGCCAGCAGCACGGGACGTGCGACCTACGAGCAGTACTTC. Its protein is CASSTGRATYEQYF. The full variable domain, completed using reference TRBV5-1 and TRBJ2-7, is KAGVTQTPRYLIKTRGQQVTLSCSPISGHRSVSWYQQTPGQGLQFLFEYFSETQRNKGNFPGRFSGRQFSNSRSEMNVSTLELGDSALYLCASSTGRATYEQYFGPGTRLTVT.

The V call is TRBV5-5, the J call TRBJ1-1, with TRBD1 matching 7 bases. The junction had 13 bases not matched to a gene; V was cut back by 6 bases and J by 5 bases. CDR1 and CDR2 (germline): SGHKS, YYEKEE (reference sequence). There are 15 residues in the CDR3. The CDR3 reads CASTLREGAGTEAFF. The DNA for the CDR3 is TGTGCCAGCACCCTGAGGGAGGGGGCGGGAACTGAAGCTTTCTTT.

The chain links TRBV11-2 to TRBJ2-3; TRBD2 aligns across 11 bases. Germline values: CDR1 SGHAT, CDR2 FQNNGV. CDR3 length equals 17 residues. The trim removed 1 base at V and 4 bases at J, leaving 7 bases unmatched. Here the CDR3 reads CASSLGAGTSGADTQYF. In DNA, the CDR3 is TGTGCCAGCAGCTTAGGGGCCGGGACTAGCGGCGCAGATACGCAGTATTTT.

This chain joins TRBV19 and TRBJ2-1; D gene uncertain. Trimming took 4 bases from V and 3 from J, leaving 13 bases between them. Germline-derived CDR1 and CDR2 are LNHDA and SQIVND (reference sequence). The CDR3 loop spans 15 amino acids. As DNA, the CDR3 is TGTGCCAGTAGTAAGGACCGAGTAGGCTACAATGAGCAGTTCTTC. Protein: CASSKDRVGYNEQFF.

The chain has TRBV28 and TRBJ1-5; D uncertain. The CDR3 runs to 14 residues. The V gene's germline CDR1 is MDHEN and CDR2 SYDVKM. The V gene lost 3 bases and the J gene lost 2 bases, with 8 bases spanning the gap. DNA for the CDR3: TGTGCCAGCAGTTTCCCCCCAGGCAATCAGCCCCAGCATTTT. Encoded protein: CASSFPPGNQPQHF.

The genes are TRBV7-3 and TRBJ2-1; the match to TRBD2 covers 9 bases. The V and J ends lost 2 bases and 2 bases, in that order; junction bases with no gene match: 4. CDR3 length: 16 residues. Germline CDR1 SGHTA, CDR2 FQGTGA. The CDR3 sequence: CASSLPASGTYNEQFF. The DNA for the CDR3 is TGTGCCAGCAGCTTACCAGCTAGCGGGACCTACAATGAGCAGTTCTTC.

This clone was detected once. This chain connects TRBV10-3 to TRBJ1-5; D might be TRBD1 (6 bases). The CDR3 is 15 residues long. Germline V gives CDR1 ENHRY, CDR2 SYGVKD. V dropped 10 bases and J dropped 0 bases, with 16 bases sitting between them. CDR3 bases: TGTGCCACCCAGGACAGCCTTCCTAGCAATCAGCCCCAGCATTTT. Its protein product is CATQDSLPSNQPQHF.

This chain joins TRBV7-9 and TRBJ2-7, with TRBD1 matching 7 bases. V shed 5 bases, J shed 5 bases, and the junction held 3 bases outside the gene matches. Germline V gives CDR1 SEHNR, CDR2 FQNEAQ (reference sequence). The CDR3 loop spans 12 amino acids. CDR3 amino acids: CASSRQGHEQYF. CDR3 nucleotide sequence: TGTGCCAGCAGCAGACAGGGCCACGAGCAGTACTTC.

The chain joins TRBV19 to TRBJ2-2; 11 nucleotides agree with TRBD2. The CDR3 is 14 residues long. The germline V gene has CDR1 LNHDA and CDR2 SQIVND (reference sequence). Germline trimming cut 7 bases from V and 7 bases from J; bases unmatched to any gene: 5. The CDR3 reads CASTTSGSVGELFF. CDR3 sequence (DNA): TGTGCCAGTACCACTAGCGGGAGCGTCGGGGAGCTGTTTTTT. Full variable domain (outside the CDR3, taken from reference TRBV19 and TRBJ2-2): DGGITQSPKYLFRKEGQNVTLSCEQNLNHDAMYWYRQDPGQGLRLIYYSQIVNDFQKGDIAEGYSVSREKKESFPLTVTSAQKNPTAFYLCASTTSGSVGELFFGEGSRLTVL.

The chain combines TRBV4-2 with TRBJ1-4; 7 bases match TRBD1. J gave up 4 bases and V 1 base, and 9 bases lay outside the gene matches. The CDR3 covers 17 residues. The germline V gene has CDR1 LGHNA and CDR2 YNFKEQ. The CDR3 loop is CASSQGGRDSYNEKLFF. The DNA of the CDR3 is TGTGCCAGCAGCCAAGGGGGCCGGGACAGCTATAATGAAAAACTGTTTTTT.

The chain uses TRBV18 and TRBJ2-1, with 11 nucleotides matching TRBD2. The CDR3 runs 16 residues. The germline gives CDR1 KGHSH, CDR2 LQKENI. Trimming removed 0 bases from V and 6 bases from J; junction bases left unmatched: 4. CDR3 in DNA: TGTGCCAGCTCACCACCGAGACTAGCGGGATCCAATGAGCAGTTCTTC. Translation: CASSPPRLAGSNEQFF.